This T cell receptor (beta chain) was recorded in a study of vaccination effects on CD4 cells after COVID-19. Looking at the study overall: In the ViraFEST assay, antigen-specific CD4+ clonotypes were identified by expansion after peptide-pool stimulation. Points from the study as a whole: Marked clonal contraction of both clone types appeared late after vaccination.

Note on this clone: Antigen: not known.

Repertoires were generated with immunoSEQ multiplex PCR, while TCRdb's copy carries only in-frame clones and drops some. The data show 32,000 or so clones, about two thirds seen once. CD4+ T cells were isolated after around 10 days of culture. Vaccinated participants had no history of SARS-CoV-2 infection and tested negative for nucleocapsid antibodies. On day 3 and again on day 7, half the medium was replaced with IL-2 medium. The receptor was derived from a human donor who received a COVID-19 vaccine. The input for sequencing was CD4+ T cells from PBMCs cultured without peptide, taken before COVID-19 vaccination.

This CDR3 is CASSLASGTVGELFF. The DNA of the CDR3 is TGCGCCAGCAGCTTAGCTAGCGGGACGGTCGGGGAGCTGTTTTTT. The V gene is TRBV5-1, the J gene TRBJ2-2; the match to TRBD2 covers 9 bases. This CDR3 is 15 amino acids long. CDR1 SGHRS and CDR2 YFSETQ come from the germline V gene. Germline trimming cut 2 bases from V and 7 bases from J; bases unmatched to any gene: 6.